This T cell receptor beta chain was identified in a study of T cell responses to AZD1222 COVID-19 vaccine. The ends were cut back, 0 bases at V and 4 bases at J, with 5 bases in the middle. The germline V gene has CDR1 LGHDT and CDR2 YNNKEL (reference sequence). The CDR3 runs 13 residues. This table comes from immunoSEQ multiplex PCR, and its TCRdb copy is limited to in-frame clones, with some not included. The profile shows about 170,000 clones, about nine tenths of them singletons. Details on this clone: Its antigen remains unidentified.

Study-wide results and caveats: After two AZD1222 doses, spike-specific TCR breadth and depth rose versus day 0.

The sequence was obtained from an adult in good health. The genes are TRBV3-1 (or the pseudogene TRBV3-2) and TRBJ2-3; D is undetermined. The sample was peripheral blood, taken on day 0 of AZD1222 vaccination. The CDR3 loop is CASSQDEADTQYF. CDR3 bases: TGTGCCAGCAGCCAAGATGAAGCAGATACGCAGTATTTT.